One and the same sample provided the 25 T cell receptor beta chains below, sequenced in a study of vaccination effects on CD4 cells after COVID-19. These receptors' targets are unknown. Only in-frame clones appear in the TCRdb table, and some are missing; sequencing was by immunoSEQ multiplex PCR. The data show under 15,000 clones, around 67% seen once. Viral peptide pool expansion of antigen-specific CD4+ T cells preceded sequencing in the ViraFEST assay. With nine to eleven days of culture completed, CD4+ T cells were isolated. Convalescent patients had PCR-confirmed SARS-CoV-2 infection between March and December 2020. The participants, recipients of two vaccine doses, got either BNT162b2 or mRNA-1273. Sample: CD4+ T cells from PBMCs cultured with HCoV-NL63 spike peptides, taken after COVID-19 vaccination. The receptors originated from a human donor who had a prior SARS-CoV-2 infection.

The chain joins TRBV3-1 (or the pseudogene TRBV3-2) to TRBJ1-2, with D possibly matching TRBD1 (6 bases). Per germline, CDR1 LGHDT and CDR2 YNNKEL (reference sequence). The V and J ends lost 2 bases and 8 bases respectively, with 21 bases between them. The CDR3 has 16 amino acids. The DNA for the CDR3 is TGTGCCAGCAGCCAACCACAGGGAACTGGGGGAGAGGGCTACACCTTC. Its translation: CASSQPQGTGGEGYTF.

The rearrangement links TRBV9 to TRBJ1-3; TRBD1 might be the D (5 bases). Looked up from germline, CDR1 is SGDLS and CDR2 is YYNGEE. There are 16 residues in the CDR3. The V gene lost 0 bases and the J gene lost 9 bases, with 19 bases spanning the gap. The CDR3 here is CASSVATGADISTIYF. CDR3 bases: TGTGCCAGCAGCGTAGCTACCGGGGCAGACATAAGCACCATATATTTT.

This rearrangement joins TRBV30 to TRBJ1-2; 7 bases map to TRBD1. Trimming removed 0 bases from V and 5 bases from J; junction bases left unmatched: 9. The CDR3 spans 15 residues. CDR1 is GTSNPN, CDR2 SVGIG, per germline (reference sequence). DNA for the CDR3: TGTGCCTGGAGTGTACTCCCTGGGACAGAATATGGCTACACCTTC. Its protein product is CAWSVLPGTEYGYTF.

The rearrangement links TRBV4-3 to TRBJ2-5, with TRBD1 identical over 12 bases. This CDR3 is built from 17 residues. Germline assignment: CDR1 LGHNA and CDR2 YSLEER. Trimming took 4 bases from V and 4 from J; bases not matched to a gene: 10. The CDR3 DNA reads TGCGCCAGCAGCCGTAGATTGGGACAGGGGGCGGTAGAGACCCAGTACTTC. Amino acids: CASSRRLGQGAVETQYF.

The rearrangement uses TRBV27 and TRBJ2-1, with 8 bases that match TRBD2. V shed 6 bases, J shed 0 bases, and the junction held 10 bases outside the gene matches. This CDR3 has 17 residues. The V gene's germline CDR1 is MNHEY and CDR2 SMNVEV (reference sequence). This CDR3 reads CASRRLARGSSYNEQFF. CDR3 DNA sequence: TGTGCCAGCAGGCGACTAGCGCGGGGGAGCTCCTACAATGAGCAGTTCTTC.

This chain links TRBV6-2 or TRBV6-3 with TRBJ1-2, with unresolved D. V lost 2 bases to trimming and J lost 4 bases, with 11 bases between them. The CDR3 runs to 14 residues. The germline V gene encodes CDR1 MNHEY and CDR2 SVGEGT. CDR3 protein: CASSYRPSAYGYTF. Written as DNA, the CDR3 is TGTGCCAGCAGTTACCGTCCTAGCGCCTATGGCTACACCTTC.

The chain is built from TRBV9 and TRBJ1-4; unclear D gene. Trimming cost V 0 bases and J 0 bases, with 3 bases left between them. Germline CDR1 and CDR2: SGDLS and YYNGEE. The CDR3 is 14 amino acids. CDR3 nucleotides: TGTGCCAGCAGCGTAGACACAACTAATGAAAAACTGTTTTTT. Translating gives CASSVDTTNEKLFF.

J is TRBJ2-3 and V is TRBV29-1; D is perhaps TRBD1 (6 bases). This CDR3 is built from 14 residues. Germline V gene sequence: CDR1 SQVTM, CDR2 ANQGSEA. V was cut by 4 bases and J by 6 bases, with 17 bases left in between. In DNA form, the CDR3 reads TGCAGCGTTGGCCTCAGGGGTTCAGCCGATACGCAGTATTTT. As protein: CSVGLRGSADTQYF.

This chain connects TRBV2 to TRBJ1-5, with a possible D match to TRBD1 (5 bases). The CDR3 is 15 amino acids. Germline CDR1 SNHLY, CDR2 FYNNEI. The germline V and J ends were trimmed by 4 bases and 7 bases, with 17 bases remaining between them. The CDR3 loop reads CASSVVGGSGQPQHF. CDR3 nucleotides: TGTGCCAGCAGTGTAGTTGGGGGTTCAGGCCAGCCCCAGCATTTT.

This clone showed up just a few times. This chain joins TRBV7-2 and TRBJ1-6; D not certain. The germline V gene encodes CDR1 SGHTA and CDR2 FQGNSA. Trimming removed 10 bases at V and 11 bases at J, with 21 bases between. The CDR3 is 14 residues long. CDR3 sequence: CATEPGAAFTPLHF. The DNA for the CDR3 is TGTGCCACCGAGCCCGGTGCCGCTTTTACACCCCTCCACTTT.

The chain uses TRBV9 and TRBJ2-3; maybe TRBD2 (6 bases). The germline CDR1 and CDR2 sequences are SGDLS and YYNGEE. V was clipped by 3 bases and J by 4 bases, with 15 bases between them. The length of the CDR3 is 15 residues. DNA for the CDR3: TGTGCCAGCAGCGGCGGGGCCTGGACGGCAGATACGCAGTATTTT. Its translation: CASSGGAWTADTQYF.

The chain combines TRBV11-2 with TRBJ2-2, with 8 positions matching TRBD2. V trimming: 3 bases; J trimming: 4 bases; junction bases outside the gene matches: 7. CDR3 length equals 16 residues. The germline CDR1 and CDR2 sequences are SGHAT and FQNNGV. DNA of the CDR3: TGTGCCAGCAGCTTTATAGCGGGGTCGTCCACCGGGGAGCTGTTTTTT. This translates into CASSFIAGSSTGELFF. Drawing the rest from reference TRBV11-2 and TRBJ2-2, the complete variable domain is EAGVAQSPRYKIIEKRQSVAFWCNPISGHATLYWYQQILGQGPKLLIQFQNNGVVDDSQLPKDRFSAERLKGVDSTLKIQPAKLEDSAVYLCASSFIAGSSTGELFFGEGSRLTVL.

The chain recombines TRBV2 with TRBJ1-5; no reliable D call. V was trimmed by 4 bases and J by 0 bases, leaving 10 bases between them. In germline, CDR1 is SNHLY, CDR2 FYNNEI. The CDR3 spans 15 residues. The DNA of the CDR3 is TGTGCCAGCAGTGGAAGACAATATAGCAATCAGCCCCAGCATTTT. It is translated as CASSGRQYSNQPQHF.

The chain combines TRBV6-2 or TRBV6-3 with TRBJ2-2; D not certain. Germline V gene data show CDR1 as MNHEY and CDR2 as SVGEGT. The CDR3 loop spans 14 amino acids. With 8 bases removed from V and 2 bases from J, the gap between germline ends came to 12 bases. The CDR3 region has the DNA TGTGCCAGCGGTTTCCCCCATAACACCGGGGAGCTGTTTTTT. Translation: CASGFPHNTGELFF.

This clone is termed medium-sized (0.01 to 0.1%). The chain uses TRBV7-2 and TRBJ2-7, with 9 bases that match TRBD2. The CDR3 sequence is 14 residues long. J lost 6 bases, V lost 2 bases, and 5 bases had no gene match. From germline, CDR1 is SGHTA and CDR2 FQGNSA. CDR3 protein: CASSLTKREVEQYF. The CDR3 DNA follows: TGTGCCAGCAGCTTAACAAAGCGGGAGGTCGAGCAGTACTTC.

This sequence joins TRBV10-3 and TRBJ2-5; D uncertain. V lost 2 bases, J lost 2 bases, and 0 bases lay in between. Germline values: CDR1 ENHRY, CDR2 SYGVKD. The CDR3 loop spans 11 amino acids. The CDR3 sequence is CAISEQETQYF. The CDR3 nucleotides are TGTGCCATCAGTGAGCAAGAGACCCAGTACTTC.

This sequence joins TRBV5-1 and TRBJ1-2; D gene uncertain. The V and J ends lost 1 base and 0 bases respectively, with 1 base between them. CDR1 is SGHRS and CDR2 is YFSETQ in the germline V gene. The CDR3 has 12 residues. CDR3 protein: CASSLTNYGYTF. Here the CDR3 DNA reads TGCGCCAGCAGCTTGACTAACTATGGCTACACCTTC.

This clone was observed a few times. The J gene is TRBJ2-3, the V gene TRBV18; D may be TRBD1 (5 bases). Looked up from germline, CDR1 is KGHSH and CDR2 is LQKENI. This CDR3 comprises 13 residues. Trimming stripped 5 bases from V and 5 bases from J, with 11 bases between. CDR3: CASSAQGLDTQYF. CDR3 in DNA: TGTGCCAGCTCAGCCCAGGGTTTAGATACGCAGTATTTT.

The chain joins TRBV9 to TRBJ1-5; D uncertain. Trimming removed 0 bases at V and 4 bases at J, with 5 bases between. Germline-derived CDR1 and CDR2 are SGDLS and YYNGEE. The CDR3 runs to 13 residues. DNA of the CDR3: TGTGCCAGCAGCGTAGAAGAGAATCAGCCCCAGCATTTT. Amino acid sequence: CASSVEENQPQHF.

The chain is built from TRBV30 and TRBJ2-3; TRBD1 matches 7 bases. This CDR3 region has 14 residues. Germline assignment: CDR1 GTSNPN and CDR2 SVGIG (reference sequence). J was trimmed by 6 bases and V by 2 bases; bases with no gene match: 8. The CDR3 nucleotides read TGTGCCTGGAGTCTGTTAGGGGGCTCTGATACGCAGTATTTT. This translates into CAWSLLGGSDTQYF.

The rearrangement joins TRBV5-4 to TRBJ1-6; 7 bases line up with TRBD1. V was pared by 4 bases and J by 5 bases, with 9 bases of the junction left unmatched. CDR1 and CDR2 from the germline V gene are SGHNT and YYREEE (reference sequence). This CDR3 has 16 amino acids. The CDR3: CASSNPRQGNNSPLHF. The DNA of the CDR3 is TGTGCCAGCAGCAATCCGCGACAGGGTAATAATTCACCCCTCCACTTT.

This sequence joins TRBV2 and TRBJ2-3; possible D gene TRBD2, 6 bases. V was cut by 6 bases and J by 8 bases, with 15 bases left in between. Germline V gene sequence: CDR1 SNHLY, CDR2 FYNNEI. CDR3 length: 13 amino acids. The CDR3 sequence: CASRDSSRGTQYF. The CDR3 coding sequence is TGTGCCAGCAGAGACAGTTCGCGGGGTACGCAGTATTTT.

This clone counts as medium-sized (0.01 to 0.1%). The chain uses TRBV6-5 and TRBJ2-1; tentative D call: TRBD2 (6 bases). CDR3 size: 15 residues. Trimming took off 4 bases at V and 6 bases at J, with 16 bases between the two ends. The germline V gene encodes CDR1 MNHEY and CDR2 SVGAGI. The CDR3 is CASSLVQGSGNEQFF. The CDR3 DNA is TGTGCCAGCAGTTTAGTGCAAGGTAGCGGCAATGAGCAGTTCTTC.

The chain carries TRBV10-3 and TRBJ2-5, with TRBD2 identical over 11 bases. Trimming cost V 3 bases and J 1 base; bases outside gene matches: 4. Germline CDR1 ENHRY, CDR2 SYGVKD. The CDR3 totals 16 residues. CDR3 in DNA: TGTGCCATCAGTGATCCGACTAGCGGGACCCAAGAGACCCAGTACTTC. It translates to CAISDPTSGTQETQYF.

The chain combines TRBV3-1 (or the pseudogene TRBV3-2) with TRBJ2-1; the D gene is possibly TRBD2 (5 bases). This CDR3 contains 14 residues. V gave up 2 bases and J gave up 6 bases, with 11 bases separating them. CDR1 is LGHDT, CDR2 YNNKEL, per germline (reference sequence). CDR3 sequence reads: CASSQLITSNEQFF. In DNA form, the CDR3 reads TGTGCCAGCAGCCAATTAATAACTAGCAATGAGCAGTTCTTC.